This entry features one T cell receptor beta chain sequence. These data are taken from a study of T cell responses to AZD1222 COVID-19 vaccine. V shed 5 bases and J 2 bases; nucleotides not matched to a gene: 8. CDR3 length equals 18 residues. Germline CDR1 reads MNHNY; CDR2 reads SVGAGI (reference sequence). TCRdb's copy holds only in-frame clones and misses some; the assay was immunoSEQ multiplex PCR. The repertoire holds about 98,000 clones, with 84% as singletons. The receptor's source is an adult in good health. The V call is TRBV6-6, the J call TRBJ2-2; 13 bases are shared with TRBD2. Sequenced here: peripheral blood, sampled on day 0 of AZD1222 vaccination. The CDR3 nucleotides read TGTGCCAGCAGTCGGACCCGGACTAGCGGGAGTAACACCGGGGAGCTGTTTTTT. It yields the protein CASSRTRTSGSNTGELFF.